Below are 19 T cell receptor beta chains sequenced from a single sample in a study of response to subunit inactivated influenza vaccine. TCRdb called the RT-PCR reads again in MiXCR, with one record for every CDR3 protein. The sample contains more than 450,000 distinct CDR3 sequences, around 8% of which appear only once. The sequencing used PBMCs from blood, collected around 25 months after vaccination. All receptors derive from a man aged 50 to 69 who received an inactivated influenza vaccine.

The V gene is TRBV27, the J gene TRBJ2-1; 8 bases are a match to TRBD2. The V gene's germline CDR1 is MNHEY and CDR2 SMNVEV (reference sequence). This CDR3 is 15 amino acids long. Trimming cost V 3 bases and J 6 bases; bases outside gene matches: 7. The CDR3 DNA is TGTGCCAGCAGTTTCGAAGGACTAGCTGCCAATGAGCAGTTCTTC. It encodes CASSFEGLAANEQFF.

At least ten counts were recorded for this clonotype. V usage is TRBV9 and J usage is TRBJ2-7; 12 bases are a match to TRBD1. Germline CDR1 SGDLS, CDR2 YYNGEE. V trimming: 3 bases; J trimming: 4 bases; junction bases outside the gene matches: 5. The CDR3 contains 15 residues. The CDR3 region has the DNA TGTGCCAGCAGCGCGGGACAGGGGGCTTTGTACGAGCAGTACTTC. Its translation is CASSAGQGALYEQYF.

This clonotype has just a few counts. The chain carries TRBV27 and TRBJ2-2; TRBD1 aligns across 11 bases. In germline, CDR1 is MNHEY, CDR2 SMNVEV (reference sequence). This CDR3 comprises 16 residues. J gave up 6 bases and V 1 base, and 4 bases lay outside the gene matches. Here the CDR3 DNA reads TGTGCCAGCAGTTTATTCGGGACAGGGGGATCCGGGGAGCTGTTTTTT. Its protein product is CASSLFGTGGSGELFF.

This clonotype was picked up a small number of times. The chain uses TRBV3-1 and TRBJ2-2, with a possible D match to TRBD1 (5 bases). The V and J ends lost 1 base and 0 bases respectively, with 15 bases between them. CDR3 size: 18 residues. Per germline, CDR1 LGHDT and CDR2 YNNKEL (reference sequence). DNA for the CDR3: TGTGCCAGCAGCCAAGTCCTGGGGCTAGGCGCGAACACCGGGGAGCTGTTTTTT. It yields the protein CASSQVLGLGANTGELFF.

CDR3 bases: TGTGCCACCAGTGAGGCACAGGGATCGGGCGGGGAGCTGTTTTTT. Protein: CATSEAQGSGGELFF. This chain joins TRBV24-1 and TRBJ2-2, with D tentatively TRBD1 (6 bases). The CDR3 totals 15 residues. Germline V gene lookup returns CDR1 KGHDR and CDR2 SFDVKD. The germline V and J ends were trimmed by 4 bases and 7 bases, with 15 bases remaining between them.

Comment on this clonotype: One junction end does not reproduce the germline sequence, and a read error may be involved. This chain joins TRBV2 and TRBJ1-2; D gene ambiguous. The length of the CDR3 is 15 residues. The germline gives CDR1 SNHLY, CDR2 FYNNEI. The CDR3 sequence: CACSELGQRNYGYTF. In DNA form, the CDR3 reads TGTGCCTGCAGTGAACTCGGTCAGCGTAACTATGGCTACACCTTC.

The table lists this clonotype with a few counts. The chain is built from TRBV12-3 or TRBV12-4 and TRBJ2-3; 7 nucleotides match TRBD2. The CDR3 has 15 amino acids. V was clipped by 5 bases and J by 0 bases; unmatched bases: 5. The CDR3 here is CASSKAGLSTDTQYF. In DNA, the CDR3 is TGTGCCAGCAGTAAAGCGGGGCTTAGCACAGATACGCAGTATTTT.

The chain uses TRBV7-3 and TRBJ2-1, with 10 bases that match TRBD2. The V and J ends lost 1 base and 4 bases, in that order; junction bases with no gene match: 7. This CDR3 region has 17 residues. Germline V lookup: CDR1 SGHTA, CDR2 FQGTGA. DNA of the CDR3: TGTGCCAGCAGCTTAAGGCTAGCGGGAGTTCGTTACAATGAGCAGTTCTTC. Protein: CASSLRLAGVRYNEQFF.

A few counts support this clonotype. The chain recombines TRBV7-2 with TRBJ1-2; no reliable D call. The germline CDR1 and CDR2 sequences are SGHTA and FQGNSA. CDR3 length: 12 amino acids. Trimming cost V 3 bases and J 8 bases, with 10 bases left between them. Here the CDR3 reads CASSFPSGGYTF. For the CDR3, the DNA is TGTGCCAGCAGCTTTCCTTCTGGCGGCTACACCTTC.

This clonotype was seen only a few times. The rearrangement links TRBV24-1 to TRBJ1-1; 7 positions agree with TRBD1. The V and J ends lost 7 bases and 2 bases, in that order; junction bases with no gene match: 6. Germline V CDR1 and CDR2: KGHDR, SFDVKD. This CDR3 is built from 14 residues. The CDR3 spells CATSQGQFNTEAFF. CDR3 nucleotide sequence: TGTGCCACCAGCCAGGGACAGTTTAACACTGAAGCTTTCTTT.

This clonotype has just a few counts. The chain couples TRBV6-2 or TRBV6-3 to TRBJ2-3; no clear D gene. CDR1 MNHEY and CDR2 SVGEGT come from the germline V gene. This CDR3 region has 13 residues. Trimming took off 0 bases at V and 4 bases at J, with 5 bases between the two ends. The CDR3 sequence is CASSYSWSDTQYF. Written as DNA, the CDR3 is TGTGCCAGCAGTTACTCGTGGTCAGATACGCAGTATTTT.

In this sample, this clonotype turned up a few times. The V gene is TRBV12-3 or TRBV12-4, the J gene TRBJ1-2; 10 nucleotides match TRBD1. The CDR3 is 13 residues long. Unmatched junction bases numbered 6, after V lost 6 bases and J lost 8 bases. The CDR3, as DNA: TGTGCCAGCAGCCTGAGACAGGGGGCAGGCTACACCTTC. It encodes CASSLRQGAGYTF.

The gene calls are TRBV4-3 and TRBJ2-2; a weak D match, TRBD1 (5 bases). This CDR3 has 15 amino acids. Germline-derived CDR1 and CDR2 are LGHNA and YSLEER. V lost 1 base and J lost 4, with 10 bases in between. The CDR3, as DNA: TGCGCCAGCAGCCAAGTCAGGACAAGCACCGGGGAGCTGTTTTTT. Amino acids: CASSQVRTSTGELFF.

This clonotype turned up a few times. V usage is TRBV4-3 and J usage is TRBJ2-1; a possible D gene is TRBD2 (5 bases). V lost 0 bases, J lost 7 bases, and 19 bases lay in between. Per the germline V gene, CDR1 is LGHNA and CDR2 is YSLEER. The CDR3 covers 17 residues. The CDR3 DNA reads TGCGCCAGCAGCCAAGATCTCGGACTTCGGGTCTTAAATGAGCAGTTCTTC. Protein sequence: CASSQDLGLRVLNEQFF.

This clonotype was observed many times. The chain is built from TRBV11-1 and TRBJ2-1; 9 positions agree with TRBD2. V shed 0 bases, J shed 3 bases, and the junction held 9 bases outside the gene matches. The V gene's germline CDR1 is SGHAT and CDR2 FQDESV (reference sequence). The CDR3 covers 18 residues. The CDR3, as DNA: TGTGCCAGCAGCTTAGCGGAAAAGGGGACTAGCCGCTACAATGAGCAGTTCTTC. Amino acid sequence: CASSLAEKGTSRYNEQFF.

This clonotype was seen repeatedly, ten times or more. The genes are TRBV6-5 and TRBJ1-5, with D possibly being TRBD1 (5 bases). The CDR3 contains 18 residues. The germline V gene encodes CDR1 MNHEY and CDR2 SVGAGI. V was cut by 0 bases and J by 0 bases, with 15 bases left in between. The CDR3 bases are TGTGCCAGCAGTTACTCGAGTCGAAACAGGTATAGCAATCAGCCCCAGCATTTT. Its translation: CASSYSSRNRYSNQPQHF.

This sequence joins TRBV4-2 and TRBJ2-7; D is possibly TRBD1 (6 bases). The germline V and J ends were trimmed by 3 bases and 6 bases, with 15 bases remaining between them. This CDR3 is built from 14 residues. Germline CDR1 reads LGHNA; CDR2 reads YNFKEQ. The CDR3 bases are TGTGCCAGCAGCCAGGGGGCGACGATTGGCGAGCAGTACTTC. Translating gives CASSQGATIGEQYF.

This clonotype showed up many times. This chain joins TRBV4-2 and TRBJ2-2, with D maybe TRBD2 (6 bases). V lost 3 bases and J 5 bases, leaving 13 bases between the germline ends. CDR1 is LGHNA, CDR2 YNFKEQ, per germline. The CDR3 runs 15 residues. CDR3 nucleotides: TGTGCCAGCAGCCACGAAGCGGGCCGAACCGGGGAGCTGTTTTTT. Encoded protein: CASSHEAGRTGELFF.

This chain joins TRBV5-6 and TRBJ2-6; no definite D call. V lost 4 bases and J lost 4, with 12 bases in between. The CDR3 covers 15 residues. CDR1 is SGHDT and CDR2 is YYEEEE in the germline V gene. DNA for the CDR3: TGTGCCAGCAGCCCCCCGGTGATAGGGGCCAACGTCCTGACTTTC. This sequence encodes CASSPPVIGANVLTF.